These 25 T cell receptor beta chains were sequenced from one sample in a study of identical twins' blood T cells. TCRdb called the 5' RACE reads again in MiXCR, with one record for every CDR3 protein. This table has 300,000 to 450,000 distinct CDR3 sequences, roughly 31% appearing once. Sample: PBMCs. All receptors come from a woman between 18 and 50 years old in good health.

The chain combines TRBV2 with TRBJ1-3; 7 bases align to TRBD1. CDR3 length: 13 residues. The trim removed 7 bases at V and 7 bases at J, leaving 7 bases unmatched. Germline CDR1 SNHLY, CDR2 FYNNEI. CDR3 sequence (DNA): TGTGCCAGCACCAGGGACAGCCGGAACACCATATATTTT. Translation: CASTRDSRNTIYF.

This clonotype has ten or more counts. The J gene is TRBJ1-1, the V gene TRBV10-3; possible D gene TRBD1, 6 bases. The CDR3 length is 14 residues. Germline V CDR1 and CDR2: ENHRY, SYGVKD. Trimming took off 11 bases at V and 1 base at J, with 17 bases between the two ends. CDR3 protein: CAAGLIQGNTEAFF. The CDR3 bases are TGTGCCGCGGGGCTTATACAGGGGAACACTGAAGCTTTCTTT.

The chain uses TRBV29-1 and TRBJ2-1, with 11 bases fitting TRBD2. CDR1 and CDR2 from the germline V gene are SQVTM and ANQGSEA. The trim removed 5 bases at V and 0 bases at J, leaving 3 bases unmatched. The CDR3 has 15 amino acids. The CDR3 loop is CSVHTSGSSYNEQFF. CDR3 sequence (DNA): TGCAGCGTTCACACTAGCGGGAGCTCCTACAATGAGCAGTTCTTC.

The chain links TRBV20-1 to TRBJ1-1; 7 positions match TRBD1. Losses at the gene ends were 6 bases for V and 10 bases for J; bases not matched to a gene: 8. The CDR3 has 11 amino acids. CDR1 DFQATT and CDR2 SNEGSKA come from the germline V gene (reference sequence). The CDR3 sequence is CSATVGTAAFF. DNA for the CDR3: TGCAGTGCCACCGTTGGGACAGCAGCTTTCTTT.

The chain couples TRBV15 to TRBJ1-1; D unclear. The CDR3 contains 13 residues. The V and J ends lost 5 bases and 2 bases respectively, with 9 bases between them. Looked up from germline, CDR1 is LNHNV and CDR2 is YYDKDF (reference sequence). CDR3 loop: CATSAGRNTEAFF. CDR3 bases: TGTGCCACCAGCGCGGGAAGAAACACTGAAGCTTTCTTT. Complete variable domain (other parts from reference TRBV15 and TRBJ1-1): DAMVIQNPRYQVTQFGKPVTLSCSQTLNHNVMYWYQQKSSQAPKLLFHYYDKDFNNEADTPDNFQSRRPNTSFCFLDIRSPGLGDTAMYLCATSAGRNTEAFFGQGTRLTVV.

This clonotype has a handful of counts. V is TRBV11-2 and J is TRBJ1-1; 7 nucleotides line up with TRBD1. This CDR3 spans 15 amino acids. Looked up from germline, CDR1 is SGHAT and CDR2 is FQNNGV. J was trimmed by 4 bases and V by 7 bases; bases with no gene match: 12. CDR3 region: CASNRMTGMVTEAFF. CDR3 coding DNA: TGTGCCAGCAACCGCATGACAGGGATGGTCACTGAAGCTTTCTTT.

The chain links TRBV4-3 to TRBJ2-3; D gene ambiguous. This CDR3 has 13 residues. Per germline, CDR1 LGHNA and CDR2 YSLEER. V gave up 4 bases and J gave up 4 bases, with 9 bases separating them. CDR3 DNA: TGCGCCAGCAGCCTAAAAAGGGCAGATACGCAGTATTTT. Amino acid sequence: CASSLKRADTQYF.

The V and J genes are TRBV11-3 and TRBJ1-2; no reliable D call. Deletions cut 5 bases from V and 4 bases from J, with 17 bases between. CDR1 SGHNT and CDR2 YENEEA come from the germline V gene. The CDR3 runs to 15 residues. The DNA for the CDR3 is TGTGCCAGCAGCCCCACGGTGGGAGTCGGCTATGGCTACACCTTC. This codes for CASSPTVGVGYGYTF.

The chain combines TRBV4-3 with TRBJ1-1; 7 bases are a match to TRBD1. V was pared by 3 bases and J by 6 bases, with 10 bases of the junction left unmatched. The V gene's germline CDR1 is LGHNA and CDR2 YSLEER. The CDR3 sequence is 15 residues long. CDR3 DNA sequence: TGCGCCAGCAGCCATTCCCTTGGGACAGCTCCTGAAGCTTTCTTT. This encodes CASSHSLGTAPEAFF.

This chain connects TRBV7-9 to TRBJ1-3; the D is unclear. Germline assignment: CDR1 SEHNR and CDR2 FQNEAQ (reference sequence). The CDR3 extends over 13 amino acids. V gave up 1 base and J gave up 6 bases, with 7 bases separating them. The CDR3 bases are TGTGCCAGCAGCTTAGGAGCAGTAAACACCATATATTTT. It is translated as CASSLGAVNTIYF.

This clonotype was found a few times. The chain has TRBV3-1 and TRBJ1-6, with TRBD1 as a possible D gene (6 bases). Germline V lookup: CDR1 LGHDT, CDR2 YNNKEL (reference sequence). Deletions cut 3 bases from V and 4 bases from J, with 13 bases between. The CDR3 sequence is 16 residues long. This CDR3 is CASSHRGRGYNSPLHF. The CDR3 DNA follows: TGTGCCAGCAGCCATAGGGGCAGGGGTTATAATTCACCCCTCCACTTT.

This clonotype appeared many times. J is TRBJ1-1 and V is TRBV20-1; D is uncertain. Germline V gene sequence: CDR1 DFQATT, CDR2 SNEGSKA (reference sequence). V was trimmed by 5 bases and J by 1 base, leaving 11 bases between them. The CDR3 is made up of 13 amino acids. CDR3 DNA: TGCAGTGCTTTTCACGTGGCGAACACTGAAGCTTTCTTT. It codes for CSAFHVANTEAFF.

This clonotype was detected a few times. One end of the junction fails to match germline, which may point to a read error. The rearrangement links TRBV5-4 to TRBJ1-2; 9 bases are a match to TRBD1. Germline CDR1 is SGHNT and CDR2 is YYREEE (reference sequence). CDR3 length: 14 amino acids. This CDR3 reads CVSRKADRGTGYTF. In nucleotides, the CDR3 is TGTGTCAGCCGCAAGGCCGACAGGGGGACCGGCTACACCTTC. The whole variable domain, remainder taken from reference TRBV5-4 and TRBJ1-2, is ETGVTQSPTHLIKTRGQQVTLRCSSQSGHNTVSWYQQALGQGPQFIFQYYREEENGRGNFPPRFSGLQFPNYSSELNVNALELDDSALYLCVSRKADRGTGYTFGSGTRLTVV.

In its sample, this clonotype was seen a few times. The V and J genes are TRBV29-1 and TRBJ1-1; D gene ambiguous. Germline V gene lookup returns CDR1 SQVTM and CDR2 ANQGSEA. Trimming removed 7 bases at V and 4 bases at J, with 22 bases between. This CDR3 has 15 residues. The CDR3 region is CSARGPSRVGTEAFF. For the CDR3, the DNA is TGCAGCGCCCGCGGGCCTTCTAGGGTGGGCACTGAAGCTTTCTTT.

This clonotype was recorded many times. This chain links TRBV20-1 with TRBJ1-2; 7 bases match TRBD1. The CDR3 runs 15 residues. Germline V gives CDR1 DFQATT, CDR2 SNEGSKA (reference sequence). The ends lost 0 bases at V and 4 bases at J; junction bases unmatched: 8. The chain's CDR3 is CSARDDRVLGYGYTF. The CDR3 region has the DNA TGCAGTGCTAGAGATGACAGGGTTCTTGGCTATGGCTACACCTTC.

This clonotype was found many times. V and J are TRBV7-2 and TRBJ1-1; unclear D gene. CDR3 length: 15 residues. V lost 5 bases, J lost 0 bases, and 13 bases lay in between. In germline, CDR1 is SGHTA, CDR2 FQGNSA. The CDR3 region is CASSVTGRLNTEAFF. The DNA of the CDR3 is TGTGCCAGCAGCGTTACCGGCAGGCTGAACACTGAAGCTTTCTTT.

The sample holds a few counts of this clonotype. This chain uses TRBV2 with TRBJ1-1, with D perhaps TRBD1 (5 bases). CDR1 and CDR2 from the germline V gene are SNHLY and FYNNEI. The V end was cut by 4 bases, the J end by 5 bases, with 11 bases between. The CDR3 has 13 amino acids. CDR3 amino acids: CASSVFQGTEAFF. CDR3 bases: TGTGCCAGCAGTGTCTTCCAGGGTACTGAAGCTTTCTTT.

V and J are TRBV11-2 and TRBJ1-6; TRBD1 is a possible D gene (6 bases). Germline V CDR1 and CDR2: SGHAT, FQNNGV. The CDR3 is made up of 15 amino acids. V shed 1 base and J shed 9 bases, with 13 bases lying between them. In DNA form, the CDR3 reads TGTGCCAGCAGCTTAGTTTGGGACACTAGTTCACCCCTCCACTTT. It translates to CASSLVWDTSSPLHF.

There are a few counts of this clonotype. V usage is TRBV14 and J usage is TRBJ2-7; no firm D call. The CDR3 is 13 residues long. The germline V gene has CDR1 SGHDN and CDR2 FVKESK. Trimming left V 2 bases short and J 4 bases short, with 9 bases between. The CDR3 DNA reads TGTGCCAGCAGCCAAATAACGCCTTACGAGCAGTACTTC. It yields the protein CASSQITPYEQYF.

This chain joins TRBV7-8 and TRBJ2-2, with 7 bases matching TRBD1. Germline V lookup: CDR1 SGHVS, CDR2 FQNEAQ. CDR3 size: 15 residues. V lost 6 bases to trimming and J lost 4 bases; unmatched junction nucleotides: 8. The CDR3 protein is CASSRDRVGTGELFF. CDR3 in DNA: TGTGCCAGCAGTCGCGACAGGGTGGGCACCGGGGAGCTGTTTTTT.

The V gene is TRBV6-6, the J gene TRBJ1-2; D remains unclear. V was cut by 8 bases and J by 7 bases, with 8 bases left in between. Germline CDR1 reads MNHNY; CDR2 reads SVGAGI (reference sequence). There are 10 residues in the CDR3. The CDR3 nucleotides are TGTGCCAGCGGCTTAGCTGGCTACACCTTC. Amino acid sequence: CASGLAGYTF.

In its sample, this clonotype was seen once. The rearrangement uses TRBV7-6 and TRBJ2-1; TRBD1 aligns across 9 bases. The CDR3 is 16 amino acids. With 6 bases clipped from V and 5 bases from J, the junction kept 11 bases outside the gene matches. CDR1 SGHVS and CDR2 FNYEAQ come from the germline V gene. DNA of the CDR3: TGTGCCAGCAGTCCCATAGCCGGGACAGGGAACAATGAGCAGTTCTTC. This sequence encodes CASSPIAGTGNNEQFF.

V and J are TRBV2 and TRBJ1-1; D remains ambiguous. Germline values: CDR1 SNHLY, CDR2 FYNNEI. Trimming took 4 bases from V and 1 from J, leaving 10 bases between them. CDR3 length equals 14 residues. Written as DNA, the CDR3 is TGTGCCAGCAGTGTAGAACAGCAGAACACTGAAGCTTTCTTT. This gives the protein CASSVEQQNTEAFF.

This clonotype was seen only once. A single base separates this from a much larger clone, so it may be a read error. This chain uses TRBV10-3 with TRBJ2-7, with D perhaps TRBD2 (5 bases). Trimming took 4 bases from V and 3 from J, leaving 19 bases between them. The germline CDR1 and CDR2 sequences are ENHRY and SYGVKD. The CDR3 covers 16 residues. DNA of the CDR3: TGTGCCATCAGTGGGACGATAGCGTGCACCAACTACGAGCAGTACTTC. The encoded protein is CAISGTIACTNYEQYF.

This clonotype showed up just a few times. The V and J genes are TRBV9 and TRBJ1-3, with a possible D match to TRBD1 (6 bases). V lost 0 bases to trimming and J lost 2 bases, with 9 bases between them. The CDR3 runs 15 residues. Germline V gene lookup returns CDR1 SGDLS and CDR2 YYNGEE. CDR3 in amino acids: CASSVAAGAGNTIYF. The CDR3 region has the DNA TGTGCCAGCAGCGTAGCTGCAGGGGCTGGAAACACCATATATTTT.